The source of this T cell receptor beta chain is a study of cytomegalovirus exposure and HLA in healthy donors. Study-wide results and caveats: A missense variant in DCLRE1C was later tied to TCR beta V- and J-gene trimming. Immune exposure data for these donors was limited to CMV serostatus. Accurate prediction of most subjects' HLA-A and HLA-B alleles from TCR beta sequences was reported. A later analysis found most CMV-associated TCR beta chains apparently HLA-restricted.

Notes on this clone: Its antigen is unidentified.

Germline trimming cut 3 bases from V and 6 bases from J; bases unmatched to any gene: 3. The germline V gene has CDR1 KGHSH and CDR2 LQKENI. The CDR3 runs 14 residues. It was with 60 Vbeta and 13 Jbeta primers that the PCR ran. The table came from immunoSEQ multiplex PCR; TCRdb's copy has only in-frame clones and leaves some out. Of about 140,000 clones listed, almost 85% are singletons. V usage is TRBV18 and J usage is TRBJ2-2; 8 bases fit TRBD1. This TCR was sampled from a man aged 18 to 29 in good health and CMV-seropositive. The specimen sequenced was PBMCs. This CDR3 reads CASSPLQGAGELFF. The CDR3, as DNA: TGTGCCAGCTCACCGCTACAGGGGGCCGGGGAGCTGTTTTTT.